This T cell receptor (beta chain) was identified in a study of identical twins. Study results and limitations: These conclusions were based on statistical analysis (cross-sectional, not following the same donors). There was an excess of low generation probability in the out-of-frame alpha sequences that twins shared.

This CDR3 spans 13 amino acids. V was pared by 1 base and J by 3 bases, with 8 bases between. Per the germline V gene, CDR1 is SGHDT and CDR2 is YYEEEE. This clonotype has a count of ten or more. The antigen is undetermined. Carrying unique molecular identifiers, the cDNA also gained a universal primer site through template switching. TCRdb re-called the 5' RACE reads with MiXCR, one entry per CDR3 protein. This sample yields some 500,000 distinct CDR3 sequences, of which over 8.5% are seen a single time; roughly 3% belongs to the top ten. The data were also submitted as part of a second study, on yellow fever vaccine responses in identical twins. That report notes: Convergence reportedly seemed to mark part of the twins' vaccine T cell response, with personalization marking the rest.

This rearrangement joins TRBV5-6 to TRBJ2-7; no definite D call. The TCR sequence derives from a woman younger than 35 in good health. The specimen sequenced was PBMCs. The CDR3 here is CASSLKHLYEQYF. As DNA, the CDR3 is TGTGCCAGCAGCTTGAAACACCTCTACGAGCAGTACTTC.